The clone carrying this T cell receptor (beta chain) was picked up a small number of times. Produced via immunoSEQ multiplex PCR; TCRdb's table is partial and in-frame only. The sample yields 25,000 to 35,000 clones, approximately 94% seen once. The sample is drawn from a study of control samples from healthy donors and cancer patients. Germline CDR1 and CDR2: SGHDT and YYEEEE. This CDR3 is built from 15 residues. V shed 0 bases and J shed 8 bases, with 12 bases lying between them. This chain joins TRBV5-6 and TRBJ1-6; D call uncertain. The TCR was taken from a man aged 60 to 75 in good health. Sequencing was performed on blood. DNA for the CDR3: TGTGCCAGCAGCTTGGGTCTTGCCTTGGATTCACCCCTCCACTTT. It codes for CASSLGLALDSPLHF.